The clone carrying this T cell receptor (beta chain) has more than one count but fewer than ten. These data come from a study of T-cell reconstitution after alpha-beta-depleted transplantation in children. Germline V gives CDR1 DFQATT, CDR2 SNEGSKA (reference sequence). This CDR3 spans 14 amino acids. V was clipped by 3 bases and J by 8 bases; unmatched bases: 5. A library of TCRbeta sequences, prepared with unique molecular identifiers, was generated. TCRdb reprocessed the PCR reads via MiXCR and lists one record per CDR3 protein. The sample yields a few hundred thousand distinct CDR3 sequences, around 18% seen once.

The chain employs TRBV20-1 and TRBJ2-1; 12 bases align to TRBD2. This sequence was found in a human donor who donated a stem cell graft to a child with acute lymphoblastic leukemia. The sequenced sample was PBMCs from the stem cell graft donor, obtained from the stem cell graft. The CDR3 DNA sequence: TGCAGTGCTAGTGGGGGACTAGCGGGTTATGAGCAGTTCTTC. Translated: CSASGGLAGYEQFF.